Reported below is one T cell receptor beta chain. Its antigen is unidentified. V lost 2 bases to trimming and J lost 4 bases; unmatched junction nucleotides: 5. Germline loops: CDR1 MDHEN, CDR2 SYDVKM. The CDR3 totals 15 residues. The sample belongs to a study of T cell responses to AZD1222 COVID-19 vaccine. Study results and caveats: Among the donors, most were white British and more were female, and clonal diversity was possibly underestimated. The breadth and depth of Spike-specific TCRs increased once two AZD1222 doses had been given.

The repertoire was sequenced with immunoSEQ multiplex PCR; TCRdb's copy has only in-frame clones and lacks some. The data hold under 200,000 clones, with around 95% observed a single time. The source material was peripheral blood, sampled on day 0 of AZD1222 vaccination. The chain is built from TRBV28 and TRBJ2-1, with 7 bases identical to TRBD2. This receptor was identified in an adult in good health. As DNA, the CDR3 is TGTGCCAGCAGTTTAGGCGGGAGAGATTACAATGAGCAGTTCTTC. Translated: CASSLGGRDYNEQFF.